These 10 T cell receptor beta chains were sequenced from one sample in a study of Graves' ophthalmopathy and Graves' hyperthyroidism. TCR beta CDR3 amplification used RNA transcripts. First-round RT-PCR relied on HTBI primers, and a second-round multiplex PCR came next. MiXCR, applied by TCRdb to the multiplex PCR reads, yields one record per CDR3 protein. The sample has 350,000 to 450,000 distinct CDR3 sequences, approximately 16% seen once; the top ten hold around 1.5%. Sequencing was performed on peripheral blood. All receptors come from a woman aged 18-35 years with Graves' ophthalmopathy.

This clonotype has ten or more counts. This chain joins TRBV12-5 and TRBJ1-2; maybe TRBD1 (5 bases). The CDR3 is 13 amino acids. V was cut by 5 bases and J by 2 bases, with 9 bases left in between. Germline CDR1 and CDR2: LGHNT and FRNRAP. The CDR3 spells CASGLTANYGYTF. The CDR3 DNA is TGTGCTAGTGGTCTGACAGCGAACTATGGCTACACCTTC.

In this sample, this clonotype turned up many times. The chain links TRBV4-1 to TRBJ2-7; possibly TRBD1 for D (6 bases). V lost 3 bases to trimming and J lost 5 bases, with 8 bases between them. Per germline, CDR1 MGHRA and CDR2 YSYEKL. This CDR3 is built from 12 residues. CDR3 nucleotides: TGCGCCAGCAGCCACTACAGGGACGAGCAGTACTTC. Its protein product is CASSHYRDEQYF.

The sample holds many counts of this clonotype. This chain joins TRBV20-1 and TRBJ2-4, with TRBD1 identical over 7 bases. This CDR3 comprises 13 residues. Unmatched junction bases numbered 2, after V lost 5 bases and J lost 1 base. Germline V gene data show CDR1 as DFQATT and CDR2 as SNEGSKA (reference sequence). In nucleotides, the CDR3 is TGCAGTGCTCAACAGGGGGCCAAAAACATTCAGTACTTC. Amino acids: CSAQQGAKNIQYF.

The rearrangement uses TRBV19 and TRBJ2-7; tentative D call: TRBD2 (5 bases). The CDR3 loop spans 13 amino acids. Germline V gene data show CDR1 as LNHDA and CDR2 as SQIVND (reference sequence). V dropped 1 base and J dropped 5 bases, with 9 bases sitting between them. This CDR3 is CASSIGGPNEQYF. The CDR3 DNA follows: TGTGCCAGTAGTATAGGAGGGCCCAACGAGCAGTACTTC.

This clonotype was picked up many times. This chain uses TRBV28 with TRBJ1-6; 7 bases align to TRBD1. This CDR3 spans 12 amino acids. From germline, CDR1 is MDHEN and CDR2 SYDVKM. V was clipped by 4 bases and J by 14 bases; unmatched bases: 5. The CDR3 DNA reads TGTGCCAGCAGTTCCGGGACAGCGACCCTCCACTTT. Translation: CASSSGTATLHF.

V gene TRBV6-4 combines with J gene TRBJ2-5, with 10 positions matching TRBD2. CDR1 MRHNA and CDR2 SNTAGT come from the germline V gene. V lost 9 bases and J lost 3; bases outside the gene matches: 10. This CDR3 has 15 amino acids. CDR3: CASYPALAGEETQYF. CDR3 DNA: TGTGCCAGTTACCCCGCCCTAGCGGGAGAAGAGACCCAGTACTTC.

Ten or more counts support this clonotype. The CDR3 nucleotides read TGTGCCAGCAGTTTGGAGGGAGATACGCAGTATTTT. This codes for CASSLEGDTQYF. The chain has TRBV27 and TRBJ2-3; D perhaps matches TRBD2 (6 bases). There are 12 residues in the CDR3. Germline assignment: CDR1 MNHEY and CDR2 SMNVEV (reference sequence). The ends were cut back, 3 bases at V and 5 bases at J, with 6 bases in the middle.

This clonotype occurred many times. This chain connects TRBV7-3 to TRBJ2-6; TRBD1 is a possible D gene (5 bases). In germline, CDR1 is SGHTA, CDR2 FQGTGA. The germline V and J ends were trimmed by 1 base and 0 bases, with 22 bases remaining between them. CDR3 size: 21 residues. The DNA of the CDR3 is TGTGCCAGCAGCTTAATTCAGGGCTCCCTGAAGGCTCTCTCTGGGGCCAACGTCCTGACTTTC. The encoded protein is CASSLIQGSLKALSGANVLTF. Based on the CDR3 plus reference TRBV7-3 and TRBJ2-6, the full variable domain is GAGVSQTPSNKVTEKGKYVELRCDPISGHTALYWYRQSLGQGPEFLIYFQGTGAADDSGLPNDRFFAVRPEGSVSTLKIQRTERGDSAVYLCASSLIQGSLKALSGANVLTFGAGSRLTVL.

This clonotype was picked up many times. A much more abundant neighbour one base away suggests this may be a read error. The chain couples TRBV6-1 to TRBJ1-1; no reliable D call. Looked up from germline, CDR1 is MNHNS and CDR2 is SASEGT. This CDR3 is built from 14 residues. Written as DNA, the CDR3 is TGTGCCAGCGGTGAAATAAAGACGGGCGCTGAAGCTTTCTTT. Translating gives CASGEIKTGAEAFF.

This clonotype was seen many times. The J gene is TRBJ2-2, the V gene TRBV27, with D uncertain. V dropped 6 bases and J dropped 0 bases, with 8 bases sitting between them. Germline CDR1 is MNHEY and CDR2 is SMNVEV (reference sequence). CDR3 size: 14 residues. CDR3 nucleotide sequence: TGTGCCAGCAGGACAATTTCGAACACCGGGGAGCTGTTTTTT. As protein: CASRTISNTGELFF.